Following are 27 T cell receptor beta chains from one sample sequenced in a study of beta chain features in type 1 diabetes. The study, taken as a whole, reports: Shortening of TCRB CDR3s, moderate but significant, appeared in all four CD4+ subsets of Type 1 diabetes patients.

Reverse transcribing all isolated RNA meant expressed TCRB transcripts were sequenced. Only in-frame clones appear in the TCRdb table, and some are missing; sequencing was by immunoSEQ multiplex PCR. The data show 250,000 or so clones, around 14% seen once. Their antigen targets remain unknown. The sequenced sample was naive CD4+ T cells from blood. The origin of the receptors is a young man with type 1 diabetes.

The CDR3 DNA sequence: TGCGCCAGCAGCCAACTAGGGGGGACTAGCGGGAGGAGCTCCTACAATGAGCAGTTCTTC. It yields the protein CASSQLGGTSGRSSYNEQFF. The chain uses TRBV4-1 and TRBJ2-1; 15 nucleotides agree with TRBD2. Germline values: CDR1 MGHRA, CDR2 YSYEKL. V was clipped by 2 bases and J by 0 bases; unmatched bases: 8. The CDR3 spans 20 residues.

The chain couples TRBV6-5 to TRBJ1-5; 10 bases align to TRBD1. The CDR3 length is 14 residues. Germline loops: CDR1 MNHEY, CDR2 SVGAGI. V dropped 6 bases and J dropped 4; count of bases not matched to a gene: 3. CDR3 region: CASRDRGPNQPQHF. CDR3 bases: TGTGCCAGCAGAGACAGGGGGCCGAATCAGCCCCAGCATTTT.

This clone has a handful of counts. This sequence joins TRBV30 and TRBJ1-6, with TRBD1 matching 9 bases. The V segment lost 5 bases and the J segment 9 bases; nucleotides outside the gene matches: 8. The CDR3 runs 14 residues. The germline V gene encodes CDR1 GTSNPN and CDR2 SVGIG (reference sequence). The CDR3 sequence is CAWQVGQGISPLHF. In DNA, the CDR3 is TGTGCCTGGCAGGTCGGACAGGGGATTTCACCCCTCCACTTT.

This clone was counted only a few times. The gene calls are TRBV19 and TRBJ1-1; 7 nucleotides align to TRBD1. V lost 5 bases and J lost 3; bases outside the gene matches: 9. This CDR3 has 15 amino acids. The V gene's germline CDR1 is LNHDA and CDR2 SQIVND (reference sequence). CDR3 nucleotide sequence: TGTGCCAGTAGTTTAAACAGGGGTGTCGACACTGAAGCTTTCTTT. This encodes CASSLNRGVDTEAFF.

V gene TRBV7-8 combines with J gene TRBJ1-1; the D gene is possibly TRBD1 (5 bases). CDR3 length: 13 residues. Looked up from germline, CDR1 is SGHVS and CDR2 is FQNEAQ. V shed 1 base and J shed 2 bases, with 5 bases lying between them. The CDR3 coding sequence is TGTGCCAGCAGCTTAGGGACAAACACTGAAGCTTTCTTT. Translation gives CASSLGTNTEAFF.

This clone was observed a handful of times. The rearrangement joins TRBV15 to TRBJ2-2, with D perhaps matching TRBD2 (6 bases). Germline CDR1 reads LNHNV; CDR2 reads YYDKDF (reference sequence). V lost 7 bases, J lost 2 bases, and 11 bases lay in between. The CDR3 has 14 residues. CDR3 bases: TGTGCCACCAAGGGTAGCGGTAACACCGGGGAGCTGTTTTTT. It yields the protein CATKGSGNTGELFF. The full variable domain, its missing parts supplied by reference TRBV15 and TRBJ2-2, is DAMVIQNPRYQVTQFGKPVTLSCSQTLNHNVMYWYQQKSSQAPKLLFHYYDKDFNNEADTPDNFQSRRPNTSFCFLDIRSPGLGDTAMYLCATKGSGNTGELFFGEGSRLTVL.

This rearrangement joins TRBV10-3 to TRBJ2-5; D might be TRBD1 (5 bases). Trimming took 5 bases from V and 5 from J, leaving 12 bases between them. The CDR3 totals 13 residues. Germline CDR1 reads ENHRY; CDR2 reads SYGVKD. The CDR3 DNA is TGTGCCATCAGTCAGGGATTTGGGGAGACCCAGTACTTC. Protein product: CAISQGFGETQYF.

This clone was seen a few times. This chain connects TRBV5-8 to TRBJ1-1; D is possibly TRBD1 (5 bases). Trimming stripped 0 bases from V and 7 bases from J, with 13 bases between. CDR1 and CDR2 (germline): SGHTS, YDEGEE. The length of the CDR3 is 14 residues. CDR3: CASSLALGAYEAFF. CDR3 in DNA: TGTGCCAGCAGCTTGGCTCTAGGGGCCTATGAAGCTTTCTTT.

The chain combines TRBV30 with TRBJ2-1; possible D gene TRBD2, 5 bases. This CDR3 is built from 15 residues. Germline V CDR1 and CDR2: GTSNPN, SVGIG (reference sequence). Trimming took 0 bases from V and 3 from J, leaving 12 bases between them. In DNA, the CDR3 is TGTGCCTGGAGTGTACAAGCGGTGCTCTACAATGAGCAGTTCTTC. Protein product: CAWSVQAVLYNEQFF.

The V call is TRBV11-2, the J call TRBJ2-1; D unclear. The CDR3 runs to 12 residues. V lost 1 base to trimming and J lost 7 bases, with 5 bases between them. Per germline, CDR1 SGHAT and CDR2 FQNNGV. The CDR3 loop is CASSLVRNEQFF. The CDR3 DNA reads as TGTGCCAGCAGCTTAGTGAGAAATGAGCAGTTCTTC.

Only a few counts were recorded for this clone. This rearrangement joins TRBV4-1 to TRBJ2-2; TRBD1 matches 7 bases. This CDR3 is 16 amino acids long. V lost 2 bases, J lost 4 bases, and 7 bases stayed unmatched. The V gene's germline CDR1 is MGHRA and CDR2 YSYEKL. The CDR3 loop reads CASSQRITGVTGELFF. CDR3 sequence (DNA): TGCGCCAGCAGCCAACGCATAACAGGGGTCACCGGGGAGCTGTTTTTT.

This clone was seen more than once but under ten times. The chain carries TRBV30 and TRBJ1-1; 7 nucleotides match TRBD1. There are 11 residues in the CDR3. Germline V lookup: CDR1 GTSNPN, CDR2 SVGIG (reference sequence). The V gene end was trimmed by 6 bases and the J gene end by 7 bases; junction bases not matched to a gene: 5. The CDR3 loop reads CACSGTDEAFF. In nucleotides, the CDR3 is TGTGCCTGTTCCGGGACAGATGAAGCTTTCTTT.

The chain has TRBV5-1 and TRBJ2-1; D may be TRBD1 (5 bases). The V gene lost 4 bases and the J gene lost 7 bases, with 9 bases spanning the gap. Germline-derived CDR1 and CDR2 are SGHRS and YFSETQ. CDR3 length equals 12 residues. CDR3 in amino acids: CASSDSRNEQFF. The CDR3 DNA sequence: TGCGCCAGCAGCGACAGCCGTAATGAGCAGTTCTTC.

The CDR3, as DNA: TGTGCCAGCAGCTTAGTTCTCCCCACCGGGGAGCTGTTTTTT. The encoded protein is CASSLVLPTGELFF. The V gene is TRBV7-9, the J gene TRBJ2-2; unclear D gene. The CDR3 spans 14 residues. From germline, CDR1 is SEHNR and CDR2 FQNEAQ (reference sequence). V was cut by 1 base and J by 4 bases, with 7 bases left in between. The variable domain in full, completed from reference TRBV7-9 and TRBJ2-2, reads DTGVSQNPRHKITKRGQNVTFRCDPISEHNRLYWYRQTLGQGPEFLTYFQNEAQLEKSRLLSDRFSAERPKGSFSTLEIQRTEQGDSAMYLCASSLVLPTGELFFGEGSRLTVL.

This clone turned up a few times. The rearrangement joins TRBV9 to TRBJ2-7; D gene unclear. The CDR3 is made up of 14 amino acids. The V and J ends lost 0 bases and 3 bases respectively, with 10 bases between them. CDR1 SGDLS and CDR2 YYNGEE come from the germline V gene. CDR3 loop: CASSVDHSNYEQYF. The CDR3 coding sequence is TGTGCCAGCAGCGTAGATCACAGTAACTACGAGCAGTACTTC.

The rearrangement joins TRBV19 to TRBJ2-7, with D maybe TRBD1 (5 bases). V lost 6 bases and J 3 bases, leaving 18 bases between the germline ends. This CDR3 region has 15 residues. Per germline, CDR1 LNHDA and CDR2 SQIVND (reference sequence). CDR3 bases: TGTGCCAGTAGGACGCAGGGAAGCCCCCACTACGAGCAGTACTTC. Translating it yields CASRTQGSPHYEQYF.

The J gene is TRBJ2-7, the V gene TRBV6-1; 15 bases are a match to TRBD2. From germline, CDR1 is MNHNS and CDR2 SASEGT. The CDR3 loop spans 16 amino acids. V lost 4 bases and J lost 6; bases outside the gene matches: 7. The CDR3 bases are TGTGCCAGCAGTGTCCGGACTAGCGGGAGGGAGATCGAGCAGTACTTC. Its translation: CASSVRTSGREIEQYF.

This clone showed up just a few times. The CDR3 is CASSTQGASGNTEAFF. CDR3 DNA: TGTGCCAGCAGCACCCAGGGGGCGAGCGGGAACACTGAAGCTTTCTTT. J is TRBJ1-1 and V is TRBV7-9, with 8 bases matching TRBD1. CDR1 and CDR2 from the germline V gene are SEHNR and FQNEAQ (reference sequence). CDR3 length: 16 amino acids. Trimming took 5 bases from V and 1 from J; bases not matched to a gene: 9.

This clone was observed a few times. V is TRBV5-4 and J is TRBJ2-7, with 8 bases lining up with TRBD1. V dropped 1 base and J dropped 2; count of bases not matched to a gene: 5. CDR1 is SGHNT and CDR2 is YYREEE in the germline V gene (reference sequence). The CDR3 is 15 amino acids. This CDR3 reads CASSLHDRGTYEQYF. Written as DNA, the CDR3 is TGTGCCAGCAGCTTGCACGACAGGGGCACCTACGAGCAGTACTTC. The full variable domain, its missing parts supplied by reference TRBV5-4 and TRBJ2-7, is ETGVTQSPTHLIKTRGQQVTLRCSSQSGHNTVSWYQQALGQGPQFIFQYYREEENGRGNFPPRFSGLQFPNYSSELNVNALELDDSALYLCASSLHDRGTYEQYFGPGTRLTVT.

This clone has only a few counts. This chain links TRBV19 with TRBJ2-2; the D gene is possibly TRBD1 (6 bases). The CDR3 consists of 14 residues. The germline V gene has CDR1 LNHDA and CDR2 SQIVND (reference sequence). V shed 5 bases and J shed 3 bases, with 10 bases lying between them. The CDR3 region is CASSPGVDTGELFF. CDR3 bases: TGTGCCAGTAGTCCAGGGGTCGACACCGGGGAGCTGTTTTTT.

This clone was found a few times. The chain couples TRBV18 to TRBJ2-1; D unresolved. Germline CDR1 reads KGHSH; CDR2 reads LQKENI. The CDR3 is 11 residues long. The ends were cut back, 6 bases at V and 6 bases at J, with 6 bases in the middle. CDR3 loop: CASSPGNEQFF. The CDR3 nucleotides read TGTGCCAGCTCCCCGGGCAATGAGCAGTTCTTC. Full variable domain (outside the CDR3, taken from reference TRBV18 and TRBJ2-1): NAGVMQNPRHLVRRRGQEARLRCSPMKGHSHVYWYRQLPEEGLKFMVYLQKENIIDESGMPKERFSAEFPKEGPSILRIQQVVRGDSAAYFCASSPGNEQFFGPGTRLTVL.

This clone has just a few counts. The chain links TRBV6-5 to TRBJ1-4; perhaps TRBD1 as D (5 bases). The CDR3 runs 15 residues. Germline values: CDR1 MNHEY, CDR2 SVGAGI. V was pared by 4 bases and J by 10 bases, with 19 bases between. DNA of the CDR3: TGTGCCAGCAGTTCCCTCGAGGGAGGCCAGGGAAAACTGTTTTTT. Protein: CASSSLEGGQGKLFF.

The rearrangement links TRBV7-9 to TRBJ2-1; TRBD2 matches at 7 bases. In germline, CDR1 is SEHNR, CDR2 FQNEAQ (reference sequence). The length of the CDR3 is 19 residues. V lost 0 bases and J lost 8; bases outside the gene matches: 19. The CDR3 DNA follows: TGTGCCAGCAGCTTAGCATATGGGGACCAGGAGCGGGGCGGTCATGAGCAGTTCTTC. Its protein is CASSLAYGDQERGGHEQFF.

The chain has TRBV18 and TRBJ1-1; D not resolved. The germline gives CDR1 KGHSH, CDR2 LQKENI. V was pared by 4 bases and J by 1 base, with 7 bases between. This CDR3 has 13 amino acids. CDR3: CASSHKENTEAFF. The CDR3 DNA reads TGTGCCAGCTCACACAAAGAGAACACTGAAGCTTTCTTT.

The chain joins TRBV19 to TRBJ2-5; 7 bases are a match to TRBD1. CDR3 length equals 17 residues. Germline loops: CDR1 LNHDA, CDR2 SQIVND (reference sequence). Trimming cost V 4 bases and J 0 bases; bases outside gene matches: 11. The CDR3 reads CASSTRQGSLYQETQYF. The CDR3 coding sequence is TGTGCCAGTAGTACCAGACAGGGCTCCCTGTACCAAGAGACCCAGTACTTC. The whole variable domain, filled in from reference TRBV19 and TRBJ2-5, reads DGGITQSPKYLFRKEGQNVTLSCEQNLNHDAMYWYRQDPGQGLRLIYYSQIVNDFQKGDIAEGYSVSREKKESFPLTVTSAQKNPTAFYLCASSTRQGSLYQETQYFGPGTRLLVL.

This clone was picked up a small number of times. J is TRBJ1-1 and V is TRBV4-1; a possible D gene is TRBD1 (5 bases). Germline assignment: CDR1 MGHRA and CDR2 YSYEKL. Trimming left V 0 bases short and J 4 bases short, with 9 bases between. The CDR3 has 14 residues. CDR3 sequence: CASSQDTRATEAFF. DNA of the CDR3: TGCGCCAGCAGCCAAGATACCAGGGCCACTGAAGCTTTCTTT.

The chain links TRBV6-6 to TRBJ2-2; 11 bases line up with TRBD2. This CDR3 has 15 amino acids. Trimming at V came to 5 bases and at J to 4 bases, leaving 3 bases not matched to a gene. Germline V lookup: CDR1 MNHNY, CDR2 SVGAGI (reference sequence). The CDR3 here is CASSAGLAGTGELFF. The CDR3 DNA reads as TGTGCCAGCAGTGCAGGACTAGCGGGCACCGGGGAGCTGTTTTTT.